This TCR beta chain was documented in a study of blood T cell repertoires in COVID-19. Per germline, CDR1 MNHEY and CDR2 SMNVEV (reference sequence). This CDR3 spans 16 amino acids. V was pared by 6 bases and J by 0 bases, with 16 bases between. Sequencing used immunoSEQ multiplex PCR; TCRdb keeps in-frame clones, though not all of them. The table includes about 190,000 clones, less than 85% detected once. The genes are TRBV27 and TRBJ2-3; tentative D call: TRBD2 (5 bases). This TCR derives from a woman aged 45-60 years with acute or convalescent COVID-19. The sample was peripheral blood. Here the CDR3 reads CASSPWAGLSTDTQYF. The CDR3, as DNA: TGTGCCAGCAGCCCCTGGGCGGGCCTTAGCACAGATACGCAGTATTTT.